This T cell receptor (beta chain) was identified during a study of blood T cell repertoires in COVID-19. Study context: Material from acute and convalescent COVID-19 was sourced from the United States, Italy and Spain. T cells, B-cell-depleted T cells, or PBMCs provided the cDNA or gDNA that served as material.

In the study's own analysis: How many nucleated cells were present was estimated from reference gene primer amplification. Produced via immunoSEQ multiplex PCR; TCRdb's table is partial and in-frame only. V, J and clone size reflect that table, while D and trimming were determined from the DNA. This table holds about 94,000 clones, 87% found once. Sequencing input: peripheral blood. The sequence derives from a human donor with acute or convalescent COVID-19. The donor label of this sample is uncertain.

This CDR3 reads CASSVDRNYGYTF. The CDR3 DNA reads as TGTGCCAGCAGCGTCGACAGAAACTATGGCTACACCTTC. The chain carries TRBV9 and TRBJ1-2; perhaps TRBD1 as D (5 bases). CDR3 size: 13 residues. Trimming took 2 bases from V and 2 from J, leaving 7 bases between them. Germline V gene lookup returns CDR1 SGDLS and CDR2 YYNGEE.